The entry that follows covers one T cell receptor (beta chain) sequence. The antigen is undetermined. This entry belongs to a study of regulatory T cells in long-lasting Graves disease. Germline CDR1 is SEHNR and CDR2 is FQNEAQ (reference sequence). There are 18 residues in the CDR3. The V gene end was trimmed by 5 bases and the J gene end by 4 bases; junction bases not matched to a gene: 16. Sample time point: newly diagnosed GD, antithyroid drugs for less than 3 months. There was RNA extracted from PBMCs, and the TCR library was made from it. All patients originated from an endocrinology department located in Xi'an, China. Study results and limitations: Persistent disease samples used TRBV28, TRBJ1-2 and TRBJ2-5 preferentially.

CDR3-region Arm-PCR and iRepertoire HTBI primers produced the TCR beta libraries. Authors' methods: The study identified under 80 TRBV and some 15 TRBJ segments across samples. One entry per CDR3 protein results from TCRdb running MiXCR on the multiplex PCR reads. These V and J calls are TCRdb output, not the study's own analysis. The profile shows some 450,000 distinct CDR3 sequences, approximately 16% of them singletons. These records were also assigned to another study, of T cells in Graves' hyperthyroidism and ophthalmopathy. That study adds: The study based diagnoses on clinical symptoms, serum thyroxine and TRAb, thyroid ultrasound and orbital computed tomography.

The J gene is TRBJ2-1, the V gene TRBV7-9; 8 positions match TRBD2. The source was peripheral blood mononuclear cells (PBMCs), collected at new diagnosis, from a patient treated with antithyroid drugs. The receptor was derived from a woman younger than 45 with Graves disease. The DNA for the CDR3 is TGTGCCAGCAGCCCAGAAGGATTTACTAGCGGCGGTTACAATGAGCAGTTCTTC. Protein product: CASSPEGFTSGGYNEQFF.